A selection of T cell receptor beta chains follows, all from one sample in a study of blood T cell repertoires in COVID-19. Repertoires were generated with immunoSEQ multiplex PCR, while TCRdb's copy carries only in-frame clones and drops some. Of more than 150,000 clones detected, 89% appear once; the ten largest clones hold roughly 2.8%. Sequencing input: peripheral blood. Source of these receptors: a man in his 60s with acute or convalescent COVID-19. CDR3s include the opening cysteine and the closing phenylalanine or tryptophan. A D gene is named only where the DNA matches it firmly. Clone size is given for some rows only: seen once, a few or many times, or a class if the clone is expanded.

d_call j_call v_call clone_size cdr3_nt cdr3_aa
- TRBJ2-2 TRBV1 - TGCACCAGCAGCCAAGATCAAGGACTAGGGAGATCGAACACCGGGGAGCTGTTTTTT CTSSQDQGLGRSNTGELFF
TRBD2 TRBJ2-3 TRBV6-6 - TGTGCCAGCAGCTATGGGAGGGGCTCGGATACGCAGTATTTT CASSYGRGSDTQYF
- TRBJ1-3 TRBV14 - TGTGCCAGCAGCCAAGAAGTCAGCGGTGACACCATATATTTT CASSQEVSGDTIYF
TRBD1 TRBJ2-1 TRBV6-5 - TGTGCCAGCAGCCCCGACAGGGTCTGGAATGAGCAGTTCTTC CASSPDRVWNEQFF
TRBD1 TRBJ2-7 TRBV18 - TGTGCCAGCTCACTCCGGGACAGGTCCTCCTACGAGCAGTACTTC CASSLRDRSSYEQYF
- TRBJ1-2 TRBV30 once TGTGCCTGGAGTCTGTACTATGGCTACACCTTC CAWSLYYGYTF
- TRBJ2-3 TRBV5-1 - TGCGCCAGCAGCTTCGCGTACAGGAGCACAGATACGCAGTATTTT CASSFAYRSTDTQYF
TRBD1 TRBJ2-2 TRBV18 - TGTGCCAGCTCAAACGGGACAGGGGGAGTTACCGGGGAGCTGTTTTTT CASSNGTGGVTGELFF
TRBD1 TRBJ1-1 TRBV7-3 - TGTGCCAGCCGCAGGACAGGGAACACTGAAGCTTTCTTT CASRRTGNTEAFF
- TRBJ1-3 TRBV5-1 - TGCGCCAGCAGCTTGCAGGGGCCGGGAAACACCATATATTTT CASSLQGPGNTIYF
TRBD2 TRBJ2-1 TRBV5-6 - TGTGCCAGCAGTACCCGGCGACTAGCCCACAATGAGCAGTTCTTC CASSTRRLAHNEQFF
TRBD1 TRBJ2-7 TRBV19 - TGTGCCAGTAGTTTAAGGGGGCGACTCGACATCTACGAGCAGTACTTC CASSLRGRLDIYEQYF
TRBD1 TRBJ1-2 TRBV5-1 - TGCGCCAGCAGCTTCCCGGGACAGGCCCGAGGCTACACCTTC CASSFPGQARGYTF
- TRBJ2-7 TRBV7-9 - TGTGCCAGCAGCTTCTCCGGACATCTCTACGAGCAGTACTTC CASSFSGHLYEQYF
TRBD1 TRBJ2-1 TRBV7-3 - TGTGCCAGCCGGGGACAGGGGACTTCCGACCGGTACAATGAGCAGTTCTTC CASRGQGTSDRYNEQFF
- TRBJ2-7 TRBV6-5 - TGTGCCAGCAGCCACCGGGCGGGACAGTCCTACGAGCAGTACTTC CASSHRAGQSYEQYF
TRBD1 TRBJ1-1 TRBV30 - TGTGCCTGGTCCAGGGGGCAAAACACTGAAGCTTTCTTT CAWSRGQNTEAFF
TRBD1 TRBJ2-3 TRBV11-2 - TGTGCCATCTCGACAGGGGAGACGGATACGCAGTATTTT CAISTGETDTQYF
TRBD1 TRBJ1-2 TRBV5-1 - TGCGCCAGCAGCGAGTCACAGGGGGCGTATGGCTACACCTTC CASSESQGAYGYTF
- TRBJ2-3 TRBV27 - TGTGCCACGCGGGACCCCGGGGGGCCAAGCACAGATACGCAGTATTTT CATRDPGGPSTDTQYF
- TRBJ1-4 TRBV7-2 - TGTGCCAGCAGCTTAGGAAGGGGTAATGAAAAACTGTTTTTT CASSLGRGNEKLFF
- TRBJ1-1 TRBV5-1 - TGCGCCAGCAGCATGAACAGGGTAGCTGAAGCTTTCTTT CASSMNRVAEAFF
- TRBJ2-7 TRBV4-3 - TGCGCCAGCAGCCAAGTATTTTCGACATCCTACGAGCAGTACTTC CASSQVFSTSYEQYF
- TRBJ2-5 TRBV6-5 few TGTGCCAGCAGTTACTCGAGGACCCAGTACTTC CASSYSRTQYF
TRBD1 TRBJ1-2 TRBV9 - TGTGCCAGCAGCGTGCAGGGGGGAGATGGCTACACCTTC CASSVQGGDGYTF
- TRBJ1-4 TRBV2 - TGTGCCAGCGCCCGACAGTCAACTAATGAAAAACTGTTTTTT CASARQSTNEKLFF
- TRBJ2-1 TRBV10-1 - TGCGCCAGCAGTTCGGACAGATACAATGAGCAGTTCTTC CASSSDRYNEQFF
- TRBJ1-5 TRBV2 - TGTGCCAGCAGTGAATTGACAGGTGATCAGCCCCAGCATTTT CASSELTGDQPQHF
- TRBJ2-1 TRBV5-6 - TGTGCCAGCAGTTTCGGGGGAAGCTCCTACAATGAGCAGTTCTTC CASSFGGSSYNEQFF
TRBD1 TRBJ2-1 TRBV3-1/TRBV3-2 - TGTGCCAGCAGCCCAGGGACAGGGTCCTATGAGCAGTTCTTC CASSPGTGSYEQFF
- TRBJ1-3 TRBV12-3/TRBV12-4 - TGTGCCAGCAGTTTCCTTGGAAACACCATATATTTT CASSFLGNTIYF
- TRBJ1-5 TRBV2 - TGTGCCAGCAGTGAACGCGCAGGAATCAATCAGCCCCAGCATTTT CASSERAGINQPQHF
- TRBJ1-2 TRBV19 once TGTGCCAGTAGTATTACAGCCTATGGCTACACCTTC CASSITAYGYTF
TRBD2 TRBJ2-3 TRBV18 - TGTGCCAGCTCACCCGTAGCGGGGACACGCACAGATACGCAGTATTTT CASSPVAGTRTDTQYF
TRBD1 TRBJ1-2 TRBV27 - TGTGCCAGCAGTCGGACAGGGGGTAACTATGGCTACACCTTC CASSRTGGNYGYTF
- TRBJ1-4 TRBV5-1 - TGCGCCAGCAGCTTGAGGCAGGGAAGTACTAATGAAAAACTGTTTTTT CASSLRQGSTNEKLFF
- TRBJ2-3 TRBV6-2/TRBV6-3 - TGTGCCAGCAGTTCCGGGGGACTCACAGATACGCAGTATTTT CASSSGGLTDTQYF
- TRBJ2-7 TRBV7-2 - TGTGCCAGCAGCTTCGACAGATGGGAGCAGTACTTC CASSFDRWEQYF
TRBD2 TRBJ2-1 TRBV7-3 few TGTGCCAGCAGCCCCACCCCGGGACTAGCGATAGGGAATGAGCAGTTCTTC CASSPTPGLAIGNEQFF
- TRBJ1-1 TRBV7-2 - TGTGCCAGCAGCTTCTACAGGGCGAACACTGAAGCTTTCTTT CASSFYRANTEAFF
- TRBJ1-2 TRBV19 - TGTGCCAGTAGTATACCGCGACAGAATTATCCTTATGGCTACACCTTC CASSIPRQNYPYGYTF
- TRBJ2-7 TRBV5-1 - TGCGCCAGCAGCTCAGGAATCACCTACGAGCAGTACTTC CASSSGITYEQYF
TRBD2 TRBJ2-1 TRBV5-5 - TGTGCCAGCAGCCCTAGCGGGGGGGCGAATGAGCAGTTCTTC CASSPSGGANEQFF
TRBD1 TRBJ1-1 TRBV11-2 - TGTGCCAGCAGCACAGGGACAGGGGCCATGAACACTGAAGCTTTCTTT CASSTGTGAMNTEAFF
TRBD1 TRBJ2-2 TRBV6-5 - TGTGCCAGCCGACAGGGGCTGGACACCGGGGAGCTGTTTTTT CASRQGLDTGELFF
- TRBJ1-2 TRBV5-8 - TGTGCCAGCAGCTCCGACAGGATTAACTATGGCTACACCTTC CASSSDRINYGYTF
- TRBJ2-3 TRBV6-5 - TGTGCCAGCAAGCGGTCTAGCACAGATACGCAGTATTTT CASKRSSTDTQYF
TRBD1 TRBJ2-7 TRBV5-4 once TGTGCCAGCAGCTTGGTACAGGGGGACGAGCAGTACTTC CASSLVQGDEQYF
- TRBJ2-7 TRBV21-1 - TGTGCCGGTCATCGGACTCCCTCGGGGTACGAGCAGTACTTC CAGHRTPSGYEQYF
TRBD1 TRBJ1-1 TRBV2 once TGTGCCAGCAGCGCCCGGGACAGGGTGGCCACTGAAGCTTTCTTT CASSARDRVATEAFF
TRBD1 TRBJ1-2 TRBV9 - TGTGCCAGCAGCGCTTCGGACAGGGGGTATGGCTACACCTTC CASSASDRGYGYTF
TRBD2 TRBJ2-1 TRBV7-2 - TGTGCCAGCAGCTTAAGCAGCCTAGCGGGGGGACGAGGTGAGCAGTTCTTC CASSLSSLAGGRGEQFF
- TRBJ1-5 TRBV7-2 - TGTGCCAGCAGCTTAGTTATGCTAGGGGCCAATCAGCCCCAGCATTTT CASSLVMLGANQPQHF
TRBD1 TRBJ1-6 TRBV6-5 - TGTGCCAGCAGTTACTCCAGACAGGGCGATTCACCCCTCCACTTT CASSYSRQGDSPLHF